The clone carrying this T cell receptor (beta chain) showed up just a few times. Its antigen is unknown. A modified ARM-PCR protocol with three rounds of nested PCR amplified TCRbeta. A single record per CDR3 protein comes from TCRdb applying MiXCR to the multiplex PCR reads. Here the sample spans around 74,000 distinct CDR3 sequences, around 65% being singletons. This entry comes from a study of tumor and adjacent non-tumor tissue in lung cancer. Study background: Samples averaged around 3.9 million productive TCRbeta reads each.

CDR1 and CDR2 (germline): SGHAT, FQNNGV. CDR3 length: 15 amino acids. Findings and caveats of the study: Tumor TCR diversity, when higher, was linked to shorter survival. Normal lung showed higher cumulative top 100 clone frequency than tumor.

RNA was extracted from bulk tissue without any cell sorting. The normal lung tissue was taken more than 3 cm from the tumor edge. Newly diagnosed lung cancer patients had thoracic surgery in China, August–late 2014, without prior chemotherapy. The source of this sequence is a woman aged 50 to 65 with non-small cell lung cancer. Sequences were obtained from distant non-tumor lung tissue. This chain connects TRBV11-2 to TRBJ2-1, with D maybe TRBD2 (5 bases). In DNA, the CDR3 is TGTGGCATCAGCTTAGGTGGGAGTTCCTACAATGAGCAGTTCTTC. Amino acids: CGISLGGSSYNEQFF.